This TCR beta chain was identified during a study of cytomegalovirus exposure and HLA in healthy donors. In the study overall: Later analysis reported that the approximately 110 validation repertoires shared the platform of the approximately 620 first-cohort repertoires.

The CDR3 is made up of 14 amino acids. CDR1 and CDR2 (germline): SEHNR, FQNEAQ (reference sequence). Details on this clone: Compared with germline, one end of the junction differs, possibly owing to a read error.

Profiled with immunoSEQ multiplex PCR; TCRdb holds only in-frame clones, not every one. The sample contains hundreds of thousands of clones, about nine tenths of which appear only once. V and J are TRBV7-9 and TRBJ2-7, with D possibly matching TRBD2 (5 bases). The sample consisted of PBMCs. The clonotype originates from a woman aged 18-30 years in good health and CMV-seronegative. DNA of the CDR3: TGTGCCACCAGCGACCGGGGTGACACCTACGAGCAGTACTTC. It encodes CATSDRGDTYEQYF.